The rows below give T cell receptor beta chains drawn from one sample of a study of identical twins. Via MiXCR, TCRdb re-called the 5' RACE reads, giving one row per CDR3 protein. This table has hundreds of thousands of distinct CDR3 sequences, 8.5% to 9% appearing once. The same data also contributed to another study, on yellow fever vaccine responses in identical twins.

Sequencing was carried out using PBMCs. The receptors come from a woman in her late teens or twenties in good health. Each CDR3 is given with its conserved first and last residue.

V gene	J gene	CDR3 protein
TRBV27	TRBJ1-4	CASSRPPGQGDEKLFF
TRBV10-3	TRBJ2-1	CAIKVQGGSYNEQFF
TRBV6-1	TRBJ2-1	CASSTEWWVGEQFF
TRBV9	TRBJ2-7	CASSLQTGTFSYEQYF
TRBV5-6	TRBJ2-1	CASSPVQYNEQFF
TRBV7-9	TRBJ2-7	CASSLGELGSYEQYF
TRBV25-1	TRBJ1-4	CASSWTFATNEKLFF
TRBV4-1	TRBJ2-7	CASSQGLDEQYF
TRBV5-6	TRBJ2-5	CASSLYIQETQYF
TRBV9	TRBJ1-1	CASSVTIGTEAFF
TRBV29-1	TRBJ2-3	CSVEPRDRSVLDTQYF
TRBV10-3	TRBJ2-7	CAAGSEQYF
TRBV7-8	TRBJ1-5	CASSLERGGGQPQHF
TRBV28	TRBJ2-1	CASQGRNEQFF
TRBV12-3/TRBV12-4	TRBJ1-5	CASSSTGSSNQPQHF
TRBV5-6	TRBJ1-1	CASTLTPNTEAFF
TRBV9	TRBJ2-2	CASSPVAGGGTGELFF
TRBV5-6	TRBJ1-1	CASSLPGQMNTEAFF
TRBV20-1	TRBJ2-7	CSASLSYYEQYF
TRBV4-3	TRBJ2-3	CASSQWRETDTQYF
TRBV10-3	TRBJ1-1	CAISRGTDTEAFF
TRBV5-1	TRBJ2-2	CASSRDGSGELFF
TRBV20-1	TRBJ2-7	CSATNPGQGSYEQYF
TRBV12-3/TRBV12-4	TRBJ1-1	CASSIGMNTEAFF
TRBV12-1	TRBJ2-3	CASSLGTTSPLVFPSRDTDTQYF
TRBV29-1	TRBJ2-7	CSVGQLTYEQYF
TRBV29-1	TRBJ1-3	CSSVSGNTIYF
TRBV4-1	TRBJ1-2	CASSQEVPETQGYYGYTF
TRBV29-1	TRBJ2-3	CSTSPTLDPSRADTQYF
TRBV5-1	TRBJ2-7	CASSLLFGGGHYEQYF
TRBV18	TRBJ2-1	CASSEQARYNEQFF
TRBV24-1	TRBJ1-5	CATSAKGADSNQPQHF
TRBV6-1	TRBJ2-5	CASRTSGETRTQYF
TRBV3-1	TRBJ1-1	CASAPARGSFEAFF
TRBV12-3/TRBV12-4	TRBJ2-1	CASRQGLADNEQFF
TRBV12-3/TRBV12-4	TRBJ1-5	CASSYGQLEQPQHF
TRBV20-1	TRBJ2-1	CSARDRGWRDNEQFF
TRBV9	TRBJ2-1	CASSVASGVPFVEEQFF
TRBV19	TRBJ2-7	CASSIDQRSYEQYF
TRBV6-1	TRBJ1-1	CASRDRGRETEAFF
TRBV29-1	TRBJ2-7	CSVRDEETYEQYF
TRBV21-1	TRBJ2-7	CASSRPGDEQYF
TRBV7-9	TRBJ2-3	CASSSGLAGFTDTQYF
TRBV28	TRBJ1-2	CASSFDKGYTF
TRBV7-7	TRBJ2-1	CASSVNVEVNEQFF
TRBV3-1	TRBJ1-2	CASSQVSSGYTF
TRBV5-1	TRBJ1-4	CASSLEGQTTNEKLFF
TRBV6-6	TRBJ2-2	CATGTDSGELFF
TRBV27	TRBJ2-7	CASTGWTSGGALYEQYF
TRBV18	TRBJ2-4	CASSQPRTGGTLAKNIQYF
TRBV5-1	TRBJ2-2	CASTGTGELFF
TRBV29-1	TRBJ2-1	CSVGHEQFF
TRBV29-1	TRBJ2-3	CSVLSGKGLAQYF
TRBV15	TRBJ1-5	CATSNPTAGGSQPQHF
TRBV5-5	TRBJ2-7	CASSLGSGAGEQYF
TRBV28	TRBJ2-2	CASSLPKTQEIPDTGELFF
TRBV7-2	TRBJ2-7	CASSSIAGGPRAQYF
TRBV12-3/TRBV12-4	TRBJ2-7	CASSPPTVPYEQYF
TRBV4-1	TRBJ2-3	CASSQNPLAGGRDTQYF